These 21 T cell receptor beta chains originate from one sample sequenced in a study of shared clonotypes between healthy human individuals. This table comes from immunoSEQ multiplex PCR, and its TCRdb copy is limited to in-frame clones, with some not included. This sample yields about 1.5 million clones, of which about 96% are seen a single time; about 1% belongs to the top ten. What was sequenced was naive CD4+ T cells sorted from blood. Regarding subset: CD45RA+ positively selected. The origin of the receptors is a man aged 25 to 45 in good health.

J is TRBJ1-4 and V is TRBV28; D not certain. V lost 3 bases and J 3 bases, leaving 11 bases between the germline ends. Per the germline V gene, CDR1 is MDHEN and CDR2 is SYDVKM. This CDR3 contains 15 residues. CDR3 nucleotides: TGTGCCAGCAGTTTTTCGGGAGCAGCTAATGAAAAACTGTTTTTT. Its translation is CASSFSGAANEKLFF.

Comments on this clone: Other nucleotide sequences in the sample specify the same CDR3. This chain links TRBV28 with TRBJ1-1; tentatively, D is TRBD1 (6 bases). The CDR3 contains 13 residues. The germline CDR1 and CDR2 sequences are MDHEN and SYDVKM. Trimming took 3 bases from V and 5 from J, leaving 10 bases between them. CDR3 amino acids: CASSLRGATEAFF. CDR3 coding DNA: TGTGCCAGCAGTTTGCGGGGGGCGACTGAAGCTTTCTTT.

The CDR3 loop reads CASADSHNQPQHF. Here the CDR3 DNA reads TGTGCCAGTGCAGACAGCCACAATCAGCCCCAGCATTTT. The chain is built from TRBV19 and TRBJ1-5, with D tentatively TRBD1 (5 bases). Trimming cost V 8 bases and J 3 bases, with 11 bases left between them. In germline, CDR1 is LNHDA, CDR2 SQIVND (reference sequence). This CDR3 comprises 13 residues. Supplemented by reference TRBV19 and TRBJ1-5, the full variable domain reads DGGITQSPKYLFRKEGQNVTLSCEQNLNHDAMYWYRQDPGQGLRLIYYSQIVNDFQKGDIAEGYSVSREKKESFPLTVTSAQKNPTAFYLCASADSHNQPQHFGDGTRLSIL.

The chain carries TRBV7-2 and TRBJ2-7; 8 bases are shared with TRBD2. CDR1 is SGHTA and CDR2 is FQGNSA in the germline V gene. Germline trimming cut 0 bases from V and 2 bases from J; bases unmatched to any gene: 0. The CDR3 totals 14 residues. The CDR3 reads CASSLASGAYEQYF. In DNA form, the CDR3 reads TGTGCCAGCAGCTTAGCTAGCGGGGCCTACGAGCAGTACTTC. The variable domain in full, completed from reference TRBV7-2 and TRBJ2-7, reads GAGVSQSPSNKVTEKGKDVELRCDPISGHTALYWYRQSLGQGLEFLIYFQGNSAPDKSGLPSDRFSAERTGGSVSTLTIQRTQQEDSAVYLCASSLASGAYEQYFGPGTRLTVT.

The chain is built from TRBV6-1 and TRBJ2-2; 14 nucleotides agree with TRBD2. The CDR3 is 15 amino acids. CDR1 MNHNS and CDR2 SASEGT come from the germline V gene. V shed 6 bases, J shed 6 bases, and the junction held 3 bases outside the gene matches. CDR3 protein: CASRTSGRAPGELFF. The CDR3 DNA sequence: TGTGCCAGCAGGACTAGCGGGAGGGCCCCCGGGGAGCTGTTTTTT.

This clone has only a few counts. The J gene is TRBJ1-2, the V gene TRBV7-6; D not certain. CDR3 length: 14 amino acids. Germline V lookup: CDR1 SGHVS, CDR2 FNYEAQ. Trimming stripped 6 bases from V and 4 bases from J, with 15 bases between. The CDR3 is CASSSMKAGYGYTF. In DNA, the CDR3 is TGTGCCAGCAGTAGTATGAAGGCCGGCTATGGCTACACCTTC.

This sequence joins TRBV7-9 and TRBJ2-2; D may be TRBD2 (7 bases). Germline V gene sequence: CDR1 SEHNR, CDR2 FQNEAQ (reference sequence). The CDR3 runs to 14 residues. V lost 5 bases, J lost 6 bases, and 13 bases lay in between. CDR3 coding DNA: TGTGCCAGCAGCGACCCGGGGGGCTCCGGGGAGCTGTTTTTT. Translating it yields CASSDPGGSGELFF.

The CDR3 region is CASSPSGNRQETQYF. The CDR3 DNA follows: TGTGCCAGCAGCCCTAGCGGGAACCGACAAGAGACCCAGTACTTC. V is TRBV7-3 and J is TRBJ2-5, with TRBD2 identical over 9 bases. The germline gives CDR1 SGHTA, CDR2 FQGTGA. The ends lost 5 bases at V and 2 bases at J; junction bases unmatched: 6. CDR3 length: 15 residues.

About this clone itself: This CDR3 is also generated by other DNA sequences in the sample. The genes are TRBV18 and TRBJ1-5, with 8 bases matching TRBD1. The V gene's germline CDR1 is KGHSH and CDR2 LQKENI. The V gene end was trimmed by 3 bases and the J gene end by 5 bases; junction bases not matched to a gene: 3. The CDR3 is 14 amino acids. CDR3 DNA sequence: TGTGCCAGCTCACCCGACAGGGGCTATCAGCCCCAGCATTTT. Its protein product is CASSPDRGYQPQHF.

This clone was detected a few times. The chain links TRBV30 to TRBJ1-2; TRBD1 matches at 10 bases. This CDR3 contains 13 residues. The V and J ends lost 2 bases and 7 bases, in that order; junction bases with no gene match: 4. Germline V gives CDR1 GTSNPN, CDR2 SVGIG (reference sequence). The chain's CDR3 is CAWSLDRGFGYTF. The CDR3, as DNA: TGTGCCTGGAGTCTGGACAGGGGGTTTGGCTACACCTTC.

The gene calls are TRBV4-3 and TRBJ2-1; TRBD2 aligns across 10 bases. The CDR3 covers 16 residues. V shed 5 bases and J 3 bases; nucleotides not matched to a gene: 7. Germline-derived CDR1 and CDR2 are LGHNA and YSLEER. The DNA for the CDR3 is TGCGCCAGCAGCTCCCAACTAGCGGGAAACTACAATGAGCAGTTCTTC. Residues: CASSSQLAGNYNEQFF.

This chain uses TRBV7-2 with TRBJ1-1, with TRBD1 identical over 8 bases. Germline loops: CDR1 SGHTA, CDR2 FQGNSA. The CDR3 loop spans 14 amino acids. V shed 0 bases, J shed 6 bases, and the junction held 3 bases outside the gene matches. The CDR3 loop reads CASSLAQGAAEAFF. As DNA, the CDR3 is TGTGCCAGCAGCTTAGCTCAGGGGGCGGCTGAAGCTTTCTTT.

This chain joins TRBV14 and TRBJ2-7, with 7 bases aligning to TRBD1. The CDR3 has 13 residues. With V trimmed by 8 bases and J by 2 bases, 6 bases remained unmatched. Germline values: CDR1 SGHDN, CDR2 FVKESK. DNA of the CDR3: TGTGCCAGCGCCGACAGGGCCCCCTACGAGCAGTACTTC. Translated, it gives CASADRAPYEQYF.

The chain employs TRBV7-8 and TRBJ2-1; TRBD2 is a possible D gene (6 bases). Germline CDR1 reads SGHVS; CDR2 reads FQNEAQ. The CDR3 contains 15 residues. The ends were cut back, 5 bases at V and 3 bases at J, with 14 bases in the middle. The CDR3 loop is CASSPRRVGYNEQFF. Here the CDR3 DNA reads TGTGCCAGCAGCCCTAGGAGGGTAGGCTACAATGAGCAGTTCTTC.

This chain joins TRBV28 and TRBJ2-5, with 10 bases that match TRBD2. The CDR3 covers 17 residues. With V trimmed by 6 bases and J by 7 bases, 17 bases remained unmatched. Germline V gene lookup returns CDR1 MDHEN and CDR2 SYDVKM. CDR3 in DNA: TGTGCCAGCAGAGATACAGGGGGAGCGGGAGGGATTGGGACCCAGTACTTC. This encodes CASRDTGGAGGIGTQYF.

V gene TRBV27 combines with J gene TRBJ2-1, with D hard to call. The CDR3 runs to 15 residues. The V gene lost 3 bases and the J gene lost 3 bases, with 12 bases spanning the gap. Per germline, CDR1 MNHEY and CDR2 SMNVEV (reference sequence). CDR3 DNA sequence: TGTGCCAGCAGTTTTCCTCCTCTTGGCTACAATGAGCAGTTCTTC. It yields the protein CASSFPPLGYNEQFF.

This chain connects TRBV7-8 to TRBJ2-1; TRBD2 matches 10 bases. CDR3 size: 16 residues. V shed 5 bases and J 0 bases; nucleotides not matched to a gene: 4. Per the germline V gene, CDR1 is SGHVS and CDR2 is FQNEAQ. The CDR3 region has the DNA TGTGCCAGCAGCCCCGGACTAGCGGACTCCTACAATGAGCAGTTCTTC. Residues: CASSPGLADSYNEQFF.

The J gene is TRBJ2-3, the V gene TRBV7-3; 8 nucleotides line up with TRBD1. The V gene end was trimmed by 5 bases and the J gene end by 6 bases; junction bases not matched to a gene: 10. Germline values: CDR1 SGHTA, CDR2 FQGTGA. The CDR3 is 15 residues long. CDR3 DNA: TGTGCCAGCAGCCGACGGACAGGGATGACTGATACGCAGTATTTT. It is translated as CASSRRTGMTDTQYF.

This sequence joins TRBV2 and TRBJ1-1; maybe TRBD1 (5 bases). With 8 bases removed from V and 1 base from J, the gap between germline ends came to 11 bases. CDR3 length: 13 amino acids. CDR1 is SNHLY, CDR2 FYNNEI, per germline. The CDR3 sequence: CASGGDSNTEAFF. In DNA form, the CDR3 reads TGTGCCAGCGGAGGGGACTCGAACACTGAAGCTTTCTTT. The variable domain in full, completed from reference TRBV2 and TRBJ1-1, reads EPEVTQTPSHQVTQMGQEVILRCVPISNHLYFYWYRQILGQKVEFLVSFYNNEISEKSEIFDDQFSVERPDGSNFTLKIRSTKLEDSAMYFCASGGDSNTEAFFGQGTRLTVV.

The chain joins TRBV2 to TRBJ2-1, with 9 positions matching TRBD1. Germline CDR1 and CDR2: SNHLY and FYNNEI. The V gene end was trimmed by 8 bases and the J gene end by 8 bases; junction bases not matched to a gene: 16. The CDR3 consists of 16 residues. CDR3 amino acids: CASDRVRTGASDEQFF. CDR3 in DNA: TGTGCCAGCGATCGGGTTAGGACAGGGGCGTCGGATGAGCAGTTCTTC.

This chain joins TRBV4-1 and TRBJ2-7; TRBD1 agrees at 10 bases. V was clipped by 1 base and J by 3 bases; unmatched bases: 12. The CDR3 has 18 residues. CDR1 MGHRA and CDR2 YSYEKL come from the germline V gene. The CDR3 is CASSQVGQGVNPIYEQYF. The CDR3 bases are TGCGCCAGCAGCCAAGTTGGACAGGGGGTTAACCCGATCTACGAGCAGTACTTC.